Below are 12 T cell receptor beta chains sequenced from a single sample in a study of T cell clones after liver transplantation. Assay: immunoSEQ multiplex PCR; the TCRdb copy retains only in-frame clones and omits some. The sample includes more than 75,000 clones, 70% to 85% of them seen just once. The sequences come from CD4+ T cells from blood, collected 45 to 47 months after liver transplant. Source of these receptors: a human patient who received a liver transplant. The T cells may partly be graft donor cells.

The chain couples TRBV15 to TRBJ2-7; TRBD2 is a possible D gene (5 bases). V lost 0 bases and J 5 bases, leaving 8 bases between the germline ends. Germline CDR1 LNHNV, CDR2 YYDKDF (reference sequence). The CDR3 spans 13 residues. The CDR3 protein is CATSRDGRDEQYF. CDR3 in DNA: TGTGCCACCAGCAGAGATGGGCGGGACGAGCAGTACTTC.

The rearrangement uses TRBV7-2 and TRBJ1-5; D is unclear. The CDR3 spans 13 residues. Trimming took off 4 bases at V and 0 bases at J, with 4 bases between the two ends. Germline CDR1 SGHTA, CDR2 FQGNSA. The CDR3 DNA sequence: TGTGCCAGCAGCTCCTATAGCAATCAGCCCCAGCATTTT. Its translation is CASSSYSNQPQHF.

In its sample, this clone was seen a few times. The V gene is TRBV19, the J gene TRBJ1-5, with a tentative D call TRBD1 (5 bases). Between the trimmed V and J ends, which lost 3 bases and 7 bases, there was a span of 10 bases. CDR1 is LNHDA, CDR2 SQIVND, per germline (reference sequence). This CDR3 is 13 amino acids long. The CDR3 coding sequence is TGTGCCAGTAGTATGGGCAGGGACCAGCCCCAGCATTTT. It yields the protein CASSMGRDQPQHF.

V usage is TRBV28 and J usage is TRBJ2-5; the D gene is possibly TRBD1 (6 bases). Germline V gene data show CDR1 as MDHEN and CDR2 as SYDVKM. The V end lost 1 base, the J end lost 4 bases, and 16 bases lay between the germline ends. This CDR3 region has 16 residues. The CDR3 DNA sequence: TGTGCCAGCAGTTTATCCGTCGACAGGACCCTAGAGACCCAGTACTTC. Translated: CASSLSVDRTLETQYF.

The chain joins TRBV28 to TRBJ1-5; perhaps TRBD1 as D (6 bases). CDR1 is MDHEN, CDR2 SYDVKM, per germline. V dropped 1 base and J dropped 2 bases, with 15 bases sitting between them. The CDR3 has 17 residues. CDR3 amino acids: CASSLSPGAGGNQPQHF. CDR3 DNA: TGTGCCAGCAGTTTATCTCCTGGGGCAGGGGGCAATCAGCCCCAGCATTTT.

In this sample, this clone turned up once. The CDR3 coding sequence is TGTGCCAGCTCACCGGACAGGAGCTCTGGAAACACCATATATTTT. This encodes CASSPDRSSGNTIYF. The gene calls are TRBV18 and TRBJ1-3, with 7 bases aligning to TRBD1. Germline trimming cut 3 bases from V and 0 bases from J; bases unmatched to any gene: 2. This CDR3 spans 15 amino acids. Germline V lookup: CDR1 KGHSH, CDR2 LQKENI.

The genes are TRBV28 and TRBJ2-5; 11 nucleotides align to TRBD2. TRBJ2-7 matches the DNA end more closely, so the J call is doubtful. Germline CDR1 is MDHEN and CDR2 is SYDVKM. The CDR3 spans 16 residues. The CDR3 DNA sequence: TGTGCCAGCAGCCCTACTAGCGGGAGCTTGGCCTACGAGCAGTACTTC. Amino acid sequence: CASSPTSGSLAYEQYF.

J is TRBJ2-7 and V is TRBV2; 7 bases map to TRBD2. The J segment lost 1 base and the V segment lost 7 bases, leaving 4 bases of the junction unmatched. The germline V gene encodes CDR1 SNHLY and CDR2 FYNNEI. CDR3 length: 13 residues. CDR3: CASTGGLSYEQYF. The CDR3, as DNA: TGTGCCAGCACGGGAGGCCTATCCTACGAGCAGTACTTC.

The CDR3 here is CSGSQGLNTEAFF. In DNA form, the CDR3 reads TGCAGCGGATCACAGGGTTTGAACACTGAAGCTTTCTTT. The chain carries TRBV29-1 and TRBJ1-1, with D perhaps TRBD1 (6 bases). Germline-derived CDR1 and CDR2 are SQVTM and ANQGSEA. The CDR3 has 13 amino acids. V was pared by 7 bases and J by 0 bases, with 12 bases between.

The chain is built from TRBV18 and TRBJ1-1; maybe TRBD1 (5 bases). The V and J ends lost 2 bases and 1 base respectively, with 20 bases between them. The germline V gene encodes CDR1 KGHSH and CDR2 LQKENI. The CDR3 is 18 amino acids. For the CDR3, the DNA is TGTGCCAGCTCACCAATGGTCCAGACGGAAGGGGCGAACACTGAAGCTTTCTTT. Its protein product is CASSPMVQTEGANTEAFF.

The chain joins TRBV2 to TRBJ2-5; D is unresolved. The germline V gene encodes CDR1 SNHLY and CDR2 FYNNEI. The CDR3 totals 13 residues. CDR3 amino acids: CARGSGLGETQYF. In DNA form, the CDR3 reads TGTGCAAGAGGATCGGGCTTAGGGGAGACCCAGTACTTC.

The table lists this clone with a count of one. The gene calls are TRBV18 and TRBJ1-1; D is undetermined. The CDR3 spans 13 residues. V shed 3 bases and J shed 1 base, with 6 bases lying between them. Germline CDR1 KGHSH, CDR2 LQKENI. The CDR3 DNA follows: TGTGCCAGCTCACCTACTGGGAACACTGAAGCTTTCTTT. It encodes CASSPTGNTEAFF.